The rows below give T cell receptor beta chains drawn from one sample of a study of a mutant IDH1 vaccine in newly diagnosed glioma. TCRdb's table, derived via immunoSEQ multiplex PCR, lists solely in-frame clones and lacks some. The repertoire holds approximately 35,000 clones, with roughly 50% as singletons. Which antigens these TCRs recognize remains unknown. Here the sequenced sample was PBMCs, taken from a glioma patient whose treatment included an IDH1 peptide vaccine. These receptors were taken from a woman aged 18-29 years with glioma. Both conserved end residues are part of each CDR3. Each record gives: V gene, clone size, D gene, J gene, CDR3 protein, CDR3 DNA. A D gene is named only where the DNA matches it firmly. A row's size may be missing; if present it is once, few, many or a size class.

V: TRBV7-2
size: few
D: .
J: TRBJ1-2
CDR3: CASSPFGGTVYGYTF
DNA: TGTGCCAGCAGCCCCTTCGGTGGGACGGTCTATGGCTACACCTTC

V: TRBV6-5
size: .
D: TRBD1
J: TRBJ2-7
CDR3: CASSLGQDVYF
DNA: TGTGCCAGCAGCCTGGGACAGGATGTGTACTTC

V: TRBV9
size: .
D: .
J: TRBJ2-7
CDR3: CASSGFYEQYF
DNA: TGTGCCAGCAGTGGTTTCTACGAGCAGTACTTC

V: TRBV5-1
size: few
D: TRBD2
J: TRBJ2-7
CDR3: CASSLGETSGLYEQYF
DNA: TGCGCCAGCAGCTTGGGGGAGACTAGCGGATTATACGAGCAGTACTTC

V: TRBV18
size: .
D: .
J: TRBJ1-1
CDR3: CASSPEQVQATEAFF
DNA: TGTGCCAGCTCACCTGAACAGGTTCAAGCGACTGAAGCTTTCTTT

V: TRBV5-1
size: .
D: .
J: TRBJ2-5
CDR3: CASSLGVGAAETQYF
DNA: TGCGCCAGCAGCTTGGGAGTGGGGGCCGCCGAGACCCAGTACTTC

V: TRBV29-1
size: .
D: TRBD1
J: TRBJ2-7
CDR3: CSVRTGSPYEQYF
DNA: TGCAGCGTTCGGACAGGGTCTCCCTACGAGCAGTACTTC

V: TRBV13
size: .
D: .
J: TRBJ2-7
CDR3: CASSLGGNEQYF
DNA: TGTGCCAGCAGCTTAGGAGGGAACGAGCAGTACTTC

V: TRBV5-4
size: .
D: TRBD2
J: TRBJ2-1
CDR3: CASSLGGTSGYNEQFF
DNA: TGTGCCAGCAGCTTGGGAGGGACTAGCGGATACAATGAGCAGTTCTTC

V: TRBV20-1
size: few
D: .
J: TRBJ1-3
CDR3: CSAIWTDTIYF
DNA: TGCAGTGCTATTTGGACAGACACCATATATTTT

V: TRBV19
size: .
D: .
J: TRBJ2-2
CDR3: CASRHRQDGTGELFF
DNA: TGTGCCAGTCGCCATAGACAGGACGGAACCGGGGAGCTGTTTTTT

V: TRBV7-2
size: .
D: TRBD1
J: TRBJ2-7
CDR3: CASSSTPGQGSYEQYF
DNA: TGTGCCAGCAGCTCAACCCCGGGACAGGGCTCCTACGAGCAGTACTTC

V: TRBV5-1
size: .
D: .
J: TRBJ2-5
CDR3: CASRGGPTNQETQYF
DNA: TGCGCCAGCAGGGGGGGCCCTACCAACCAAGAGACCCAGTACTTC

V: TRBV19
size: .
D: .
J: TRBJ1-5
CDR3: CASSPLGESNQPQHF
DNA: TGTGCCAGTAGTCCCTTAGGGGAGAGCAATCAGCCCCAGCATTTT

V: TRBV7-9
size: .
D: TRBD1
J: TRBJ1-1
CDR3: CASSLASDRSNTEAFF
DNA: TGTGCCAGCAGCTTAGCGTCGGACAGGTCGAACACTGAAGCTTTCTTT

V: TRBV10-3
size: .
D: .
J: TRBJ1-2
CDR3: CATLMGGGNNYGYTF
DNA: TGTGCCACCCTCATGGGAGGGGGTAATAACTATGGCTACACCTTC

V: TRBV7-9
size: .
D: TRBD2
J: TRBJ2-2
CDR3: CASSSHGGESTGELFF
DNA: TGTGCCAGCAGCTCCCACGGGGGGGAAAGCACCGGGGAGCTGTTTTTT

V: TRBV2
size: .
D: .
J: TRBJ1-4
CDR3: CASSNGVEKLFF
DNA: TGCGCCAGCAGCAACGGAGTCGAAAAACTGTTTTTT

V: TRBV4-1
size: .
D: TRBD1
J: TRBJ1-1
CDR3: CASSPQGDRVSTEAFF
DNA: TGCGCCAGCAGCCCTCAGGGGGACAGGGTAAGCACTGAAGCTTTCTTT

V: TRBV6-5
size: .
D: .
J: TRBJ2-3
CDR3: CASSPHHTDTQYF
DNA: TGTGCCAGCAGTCCGCATCACACAGATACGCAGTATTTT

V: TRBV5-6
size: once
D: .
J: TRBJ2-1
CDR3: CASSLPTVSSYNEQFF
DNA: TGTGCCAGCAGCTTACCGACAGTAAGCTCCTACAATGAGCAGTTCTTC

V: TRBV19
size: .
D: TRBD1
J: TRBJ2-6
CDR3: CASSIDRGNGANVLTF
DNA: TGTGCCAGTAGTATAGACAGGGGGAATGGGGCCAACGTCCTGACTTTC

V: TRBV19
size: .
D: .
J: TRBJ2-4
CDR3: CASRSNLNTKNIQYF
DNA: TGTGCCAGTAGGAGTAACCTTAACACCAAAAACATTCAGTACTTC

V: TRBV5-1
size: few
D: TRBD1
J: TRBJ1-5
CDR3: CASSLTGAANQPQHF
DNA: TGCGCCAGCAGCTTGACAGGGGCGGCAAATCAGCCCCAGCATTTT

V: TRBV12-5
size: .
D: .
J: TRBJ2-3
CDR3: CASAPRASRTSTDTQYF
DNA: TGTGCTAGTGCCCCCCGAGCTAGCCGAACTAGCACAGATACGCAGTATTTT

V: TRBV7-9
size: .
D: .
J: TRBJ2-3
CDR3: CASSLVFAQYF
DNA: TGTGCCAGCAGCTTAGTGTTTGCGCAGTATTTT

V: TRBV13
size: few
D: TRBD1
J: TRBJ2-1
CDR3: CASSLWDRQNEQFF
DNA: TGTGCCAGCAGCTTATGGGACAGACAGAATGAGCAGTTCTTC

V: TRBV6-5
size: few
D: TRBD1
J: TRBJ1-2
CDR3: CASSYRTGVYYGYTF
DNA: TGTGCCAGCAGTTACCGAACAGGGGTTTACTATGGCTACACCTTC

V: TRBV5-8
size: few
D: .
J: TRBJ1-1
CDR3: CASSLISKNTEAFF
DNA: TGTGCCAGCAGCTTGATTTCGAAGAACACTGAAGCTTTCTTT

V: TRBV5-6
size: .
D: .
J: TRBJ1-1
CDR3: CASSFTGWTEAFF
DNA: TGTGCCAGCAGCTTTACGGGGTGGACTGAAGCTTTCTTT

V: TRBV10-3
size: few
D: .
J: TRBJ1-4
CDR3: CAISALGGREKLFF
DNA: TGTGCCATCAGTGCCCTGGGGGGGAGAGAAAAACTGTTTTTT

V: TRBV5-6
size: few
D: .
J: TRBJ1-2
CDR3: CASSYGQNYGYTF
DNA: TGTGCCAGCAGCTACGGACAGAACTATGGCTACACCTTC

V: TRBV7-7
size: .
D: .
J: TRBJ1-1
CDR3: CASSPGLNTEAFF
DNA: TGTGCTAGCAGCCCAGGGCTGAACACTGAAGCTTTCTTT

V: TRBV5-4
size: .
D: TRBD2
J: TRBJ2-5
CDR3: CASSLVAGAGETQYF
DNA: TGTGCCAGCAGCTTGGTAGCGGGAGCGGGAGAGACCCAGTACTTC

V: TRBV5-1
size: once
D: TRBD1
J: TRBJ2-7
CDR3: CASGFRDSPYGQYF
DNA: TGCGCCAGCGGGTTTCGGGACAGCCCCTACGGGCAGTACTTC

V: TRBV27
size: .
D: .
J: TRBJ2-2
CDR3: CASSFTGRIDTGELFF
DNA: TGTGCCAGCAGTTTTACGGGAAGAATTGACACCGGGGAGCTGTTTTTT

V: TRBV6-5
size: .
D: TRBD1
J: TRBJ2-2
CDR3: CASSQGTGGFGELFF
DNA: TGTGCCAGCAGTCAAGGGACAGGGGGTTTCGGGGAGCTGTTTTTT

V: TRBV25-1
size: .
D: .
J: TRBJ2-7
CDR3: CASSRSSTYEQYF
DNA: TGTGCCAGCTCCCGGTCCTCCACCTACGAGCAGTACTTC